This T cell receptor (beta chain) was obtained from a study of shared clonotypes between healthy human individuals. CD8 cells regarded as naive lacked CD45RO, were positively chosen for CCR7, and omitted terminally differentiated effector memory CD45RA+ cells. The donors were adults (healthy and HIV-negative) with no recent acute infections or vaccinations. Remarks on this clone: Other DNA sequences of this sample code for an identical CDR3.

Authors' analysis steps: Owing to the provision of junction-only sequences devoid of quality scores by immunoSEQ, filtering differed. The table came from immunoSEQ multiplex PCR; TCRdb's copy has only in-frame clones and leaves some out. V and J calls and clone size follow that table, whereas D and trimming were derived from the DNA. The table shows 2 million to 2.5 million clones, with approximately 95% occurring only once. Germline-derived CDR1 and CDR2 are SGHNT and YYREEE (reference sequence). CDR3 length: 13 amino acids. The V end was cut by 2 bases, the J end by 3 bases, with 9 bases between. This sequence joins TRBV5-4 and TRBJ2-7, with TRBD2 as a possible D gene (6 bases). The origin of this receptor is a man in his late teens or twenties in good health. Source material: naive CD8+ T cells sorted from blood. DNA for the CDR3: TGTGCCAGCAGCTTAGGAGGGTTCTACGAGCAGTACTTC. It codes for CASSLGGFYEQYF.